The rows below give T cell receptor beta chains drawn from one sample of a study of radiation and T cells in renal cell carcinoma. Sequencing was performed with immunoSEQ multiplex PCR; in TCRdb, only in-frame clones are kept and a portion is missing. The sample contains about 62,000 clones, more than 60% of which appear only once. Sample: blood, taken from a patient whose treatment included radiotherapy and nephrectomy. These receptors were taken from a man aged 60-69 years with renal cell carcinoma. The CDR3 runs from the conserved cysteine through the conserved F or W. The D gene is left open where the match is weak. Some rows mark clone size as missing; the rest say once, few, many or name a class of expanded clone.

cdr3_aa,cdr3_nt,j_call,d_call,clone_size,v_call
CASSVEGTETGELFF,TGTGCCAGCAGCGTAGAAGGGACAGAAACCGGGGAGCTGTTTTTT,TRBJ2-2,TRBD1,medium-sized,TRBV9
CASSFKRFMNTEAFF,TGTGCCAGCAGCTTCAAACGGTTCATGAACACTGAAGCTTTCTTT,TRBJ1-1,-,-,TRBV5-6
CASSLDFQGVQPQHF,TGTGCCAGCAGCTTAGATTTCCAGGGAGTTCAGCCCCAGCATTTT,TRBJ1-5,-,-,TRBV11-2
CASSLGQPQEDEQFF,TGTGCCAGTAGTCTCGGACAGCCCCAGGAGGATGAGCAGTTCTTC,TRBJ2-1,-,-,TRBV19
CASSQAWRQNQETQYF,TGCGCCAGCAGCCAAGCTTGGCGTCAGAACCAAGAGACCCAGTACTTC,TRBJ2-5,-,-,TRBV4-3
CASSLSGGSSYEQYF,TGCGCCAGCAGTCTTAGCGGGGGCAGCTCCTACGAGCAGTACTTC,TRBJ2-7,TRBD2,-,TRBV5-1
CASSVDYRDTEAFF,TGTGCCAGCAGCGTGGACTATAGGGACACTGAAGCTTTCTTT,TRBJ1-1,-,-,TRBV5-4
CASRGTHREQPQHF,TGTGCCAGCAGGGGTACTCACAGGGAACAGCCCCAGCATTTT,TRBJ1-5,-,few,TRBV6-1
CASSSSGRAWDTQYF,TGTGCCAGCAGTTCGAGCGGGAGGGCTTGGGATACGCAGTATTTT,TRBJ2-3,TRBD2,-,TRBV6-4
CASSLVRDRENTQYF,TGCGCCAGCAGCTTGGTCCGGGACAGAGAGAATACGCAGTATTTT,TRBJ2-3,TRBD1,-,TRBV5-1
CASTPSGGADTQYF,TGTGCCAGCACTCCTAGCGGGGGGGCGGATACGCAGTATTTT,TRBJ2-3,TRBD2,-,TRBV6-5
CASSPARDSYEQYF,TGTGCCAGCTCGCCAGCTAGAGATTCCTACGAGCAGTACTTC,TRBJ2-7,-,-,TRBV18
CASSYSRGVHNEQFF,TGTGCCAGCAGTTACTCCCGGGGGGTCCACAATGAGCAGTTCTTC,TRBJ2-1,TRBD2,-,TRBV6-5
CASSTGGGYTGELFF,TGCGCCAGCAGCACGGGAGGGGGCTACACCGGGGAGCTGTTTTTT,TRBJ2-2,-,-,TRBV5-1
CASSLEQFLNSPLHF,TGTGCCAGCAGCTTGGAACAGTTCCTAAATTCACCCCTCCACTTT,TRBJ1-6,-,-,TRBV5-5
CASSYWDRRNTEAFF,TGTGCCAGCAGCTACTGGGACAGGAGGAACACTGAAGCTTTCTTT,TRBJ1-1,TRBD1,few,TRBV5-4
CASSESAALSSGANVLTF,TGTGCCAGCAGTGAATCAGCAGCTCTGAGCTCTGGGGCCAACGTCCTGACTTTC,TRBJ2-6,-,-,TRBV25-1
CASSLISEKLFF,TGTGCCAGCAGCTTAATTTCTGAAAAACTGTTTTTT,TRBJ1-4,-,-,TRBV7-9
CASSYSPGSYNSPLHF,TGTGCCAGCAGTTACTCCCCAGGGAGTTATAATTCACCCCTCCACTTT,TRBJ1-6,-,-,TRBV6-6
CASSLTSTGELFF,TGTGCCAGCAGCCTAACTAGCACCGGGGAGCTGTTTTTT,TRBJ2-2,-,-,TRBV4-2
CASGNAQGFGEQYF,TGTGCCAGCGGTAACGCTCAGGGGTTCGGCGAGCAGTACTTC,TRBJ2-7,-,-,TRBV13
CAWTGGDYGYTF,TGTGCCTGGACAGGGGGCGACTATGGCTACACCTTC,TRBJ1-2,TRBD1,-,TRBV30
CASSSLAGGGSRTGELFF,TGCGCCAGCAGCTCATTAGCGGGAGGGGGATCAAGGACCGGGGAGCTGTTTTTT,TRBJ2-2,TRBD2,-,TRBV5-1
CASSVGQAGTDTQYF,TGTGCCAGCAGCGTAGGTCAGGCGGGCACAGATACGCAGTATTTT,TRBJ2-3,-,-,TRBV9
CATSRDDPTDEQFF,TGTGCCACCAGCAGAGATGATCCCACGGATGAGCAGTTCTTC,TRBJ2-1,-,once,TRBV15
CASSFDTNTGELFF,TGTGCCAGCAGTTTCGACACGAACACCGGGGAGCTGTTTTTT,TRBJ2-2,-,-,TRBV6-5
CASSMTGETYEQYF,TGTGCCAGTAGTATGACAGGGGAAACCTACGAGCAGTACTTC,TRBJ2-7,TRBD1,-,TRBV19
CASGFGRDLDIQYF,TGTGCTAGTGGTTTCGGACGCGACCTCGACATTCAGTACTTC,TRBJ2-4,-,once,TRBV12-5
CASSRTRQLRNTGELFF,TGTGCCAGCAGTAGGACCCGACAGCTTCGGAACACCGGGGAGCTGTTTTTT,TRBJ2-2,-,-,TRBV25-1
CASSFVRAGELQTQYF,TGTGCCAGCAGCTTTGTCCGGGCAGGAGAGTTGCAGACCCAGTACTTC,TRBJ2-5,-,-,TRBV7-9
CASSGALLARGDYGYTF,TGTGCCAGCAGTGGGGCCTTATTGGCCCGTGGGGACTATGGCTACACCTTC,TRBJ1-2,-,-,TRBV6-1
CASSVGGTSAYEQYF,TGTGCCAGCAGCGTAGGTGGTACCTCCGCCTACGAGCAGTACTTC,TRBJ2-7,-,few,TRBV9
CASSLMTGEGEKLFF,TGTGCCAGCAGCTTAATGACAGGGGAGGGAGAAAAACTGTTTTTT,TRBJ1-4,TRBD1,-,TRBV7-9
CSVERGAEGTEAFF,TGCAGCGTTGAACGGGGGGCAGAAGGCACTGAAGCTTTCTTT,TRBJ1-1,-,-,TRBV29-1
CASSRNFKGRHEQYF,TGTGCCAGCAGCCGAAACTTTAAGGGACGCCACGAGCAGTACTTC,TRBJ2-7,-,-,TRBV14
CASSGRPPGRGQETQYF,TGTGCCAGCAGCGGACGACCCCCGGGTAGGGGACAAGAGACCCAGTACTTC,TRBJ2-5,-,-,TRBV11-2
CASSQIRSSGANVLTF,TGCGCCAGCAGCCAAATCCGGAGCTCTGGGGCCAACGTCCTGACTTTC,TRBJ2-6,-,-,TRBV4-3
CATRDPNTGELFF,TGCGCCACCAGGGACCCGAACACCGGGGAGCTGTTTTTT,TRBJ2-2,-,-,TRBV10-1
CASSPGLAGLSTDTQYF,TGTGCCAGCAGCCCGGGACTAGCGGGTCTTAGCACAGATACGCAGTATTTT,TRBJ2-3,TRBD2,-,TRBV7-2
CASSQDPRSSGETQYF,TGCGCCAGCAGCCAAGACCCCAGGAGTAGTGGAGAGACCCAGTACTTC,TRBJ2-5,-,-,TRBV4-3
CASSEGLAENQETQYF,TGCGCCAGCAGTGAGGGACTAGCGGAGAACCAAGAGACCCAGTACTTC,TRBJ2-5,TRBD2,-,TRBV10-1
CASSPLGQFGSGNTIYF,TGTGCCAGCAGCCCGCTAGGACAGTTTGGCTCTGGAAACACCATATATTTT,TRBJ1-3,-,few,TRBV7-6
CSAGTDYGYTF,TGCAGCGCCGGGACAGACTATGGCTACACCTTC,TRBJ1-2,TRBD1,-,TRBV29-1